One sample yielded the 6 T cell receptor beta chains listed below, sequenced in a study of T cells in women clearing cervical HPV infection listed by TCRdb under 2018. The receptor library was made with the immunoSEQ multiplex PCR assay. TCRdb limited this immuneACCESS table to in-frame rearrangements with V and J called. A share of clones is missing; checked studies link under half to unresolved V genes, and the rest is unexplained. The data table for this sample lists approximately 16,000 clones. Jointly, the top ten make up roughly 6.8% of the sample. Sequencing was performed on blood buffy coat. The receptors shown here come from a woman between 18 and 70 years old with a cervical HPV16 infection that either progressed to CIN3+ or cleared (not recorded which).

The CDR3 sequence: CASSPRDRINTGELFF. The sequenced part of the CDR3 DNA is TGCGCCAGCAGCCCCCGAGACAGGATAAACACCGGGGAG. V and J are TRBV5-1 and TRBJ2-2, with a weak D call TRBD1 (6 bases). The read ends 3 residues shy of where the CDR3 ends; the end is completed using the germline J gene. The CDR3 covers 16 residues. The V gene lost 4 bases and the J gene lost 2 bases, with 15 bases spanning the gap. Germline V gene data show CDR1 as SGHRS and CDR2 as YFSETQ.

To note about this clone: The read ends 3 residues shy of where the CDR3 ends; the end is completed using the germline J gene. The chain couples TRBV11-3 to TRBJ2-2; TRBD1 agrees at 8 bases. The J segment lost 7 bases and the V segment lost 5 bases, leaving 6 bases of the junction unmatched. Germline CDR1 reads SGHNT; CDR2 reads YENEEA. CDR3 size: 14 residues. The CDR3 bases that were read are TGTGCCAGCAGCATACAGGGGGGCATCGGGGAG. The encoded protein is CASSIQGGIGE. The full-length CDR3 reads as CASSIQGGIGELFF. Full variable domain (rest looked up from reference TRBV11-3 and TRBJ2-2): EAGVVQSPRYKIIEKKQPVAFWCNPISGHNTLYWYLQNLGQGPELLIRYENEEAVDDSQLPKDRFSAERLKGVDSTLKIQPAELGDSAVYLCASSIQGGIGELFFGEGSRLTVL.

A remark on this clone: The read falls 3 residues short of the CDR3 end, and the missing part is taken from the germline J gene. This chain uses TRBV19 with TRBJ2-7; 8 bases are a match to TRBD1. With 4 bases clipped from V and 3 bases from J, the junction kept 5 bases outside the gene matches. Germline V gene data show CDR1 as LNHDA and CDR2 as SQIVND (reference sequence). This CDR3 has 14 residues. The CDR3 reads CASSTGQVFYEQYF. The DNA read from the CDR3 is TGTGCCAGTAGTACGGGACAGGTATTCTACGAG.

Note on this clone: The read is 3 residues too short to cover the CDR3 end, so that end is filled in from the germline J gene. The chain employs TRBV12-3 or TRBV12-4 and TRBJ1-4; no clear D. The CDR3 is made up of 15 amino acids. Trimming left V 6 bases short and J 3 bases short, with 14 bases between. CDR3 amino acids: CASSPAGAANEKLFF. The sequenced CDR3 bases are TGTGCCAGCAGCCCCGCAGGTGCAGCTAATGAAAAA.

A remark on this clone: The missing CDR3 end, 3 residues past where the read stops, is filled in from the germline J gene. The rearrangement uses TRBV11-2 and TRBJ1-4, with 7 bases identical to TRBD1. Germline V CDR1 and CDR2: SGHAT, FQNNGV. Trimming at V came to 2 bases and at J to 0 bases, leaving 0 bases not matched to a gene. There are 15 residues in the CDR3. The DNA read from the CDR3 is TGTGCCAGCAGCTTACAGGGGGCAACTAATGAAAAA. This codes for CASSLQGATNEK. The full CDR3 protein is CASSLQGATNEKLFF.

As regards this clone: The read terminates 3 residues ahead of where the CDR3 ends, so the germline J gene completes it. J is TRBJ2-5 and V is TRBV20-1; 7 nucleotides match TRBD2. Germline V lookup: CDR1 DFQATT, CDR2 SNEGSKA (reference sequence). The CDR3 sequence is 14 residues long. Trimming at V came to 3 bases and at J to 2 bases, leaving 6 bases not matched to a gene. The DNA read from the CDR3 is TGCAGTGCTAGTGGGGCGGGGGTTCAAGAGACC. Amino acids: CSASGAGVQET. The entire CDR3 reads CSASGAGVQETQYF.